The rows below give T cell receptor beta chains drawn from one sample of a study of control samples from healthy donors and cancer patients. Only in-frame clones appear in the TCRdb table, and some are missing; sequencing was by immunoSEQ multiplex PCR. The top ten clones hold around 5.4% of a sample with fewer than 90,000 clones, about 88% of them seen once. The source material was blood. The receptors shown here come from a woman in her fifties or sixties in good health. Each CDR3 is given with its conserved first and last residue. D genes are given only for firm matches. Size is omitted from some rows. Given values are once, few, many or a class for expanded clones.

V	J	size	D	DNA	CDR3
TRBV2	TRBJ1-1	-	-	TGTGCCAGCAGTCAACGGGGGGCGAACACTGAAGCTTTCTTT	CASSQRGANTEAFF
TRBV5-1	TRBJ1-3	-	TRBD1	TGCGCCAGCAGCTCCGGACAGGACTTCTCTGGAAACACCATATATTTT	CASSSGQDFSGNTIYF
TRBV15	TRBJ1-5	-	-	TGTGCCACCAGCAGAGTCGGCGGATTGGGGAATCAGCCCCAGCATTTT	CATSRVGGLGNQPQHF
TRBV2	TRBJ1-1	-	-	TGTGCCAGCAGCCAAGCCCCGGTTCGGCAGGGAGCTTTCTTT	CASSQAPVRQGAFF
TRBV3-1/TRBV3-2	TRBJ1-2	-	-	TGTGCCAGCAGCCAGGCAGGTTCGGGAGGCTACACCTTC	CASSQAGSGGYTF
TRBV9	TRBJ2-1	-	TRBD2	TGTGCCAGCAGCGTAGAACTAGCGGAGAGGAATGAGCAGTTCTTC	CASSVELAERNEQFF
TRBV6-5	TRBJ2-7	-	-	TGTGCCAGCACTCCTAACGAGAGAGACGGCGAGCAGTACTTC	CASTPNERDGEQYF
TRBV6-6	TRBJ1-2	-	-	TGTTCTCTAAGTCGCGACAGAGATGGCTACACCTTC	CSLSRDRDGYTF
TRBV30	TRBJ2-5	-	-	TGTGCCTGGACTTTTGGGGGCTTTCAAGAGACCCAGTACTTC	CAWTFGGFQETQYF
TRBV21-1	TRBJ1-1	-	-	TGTGCCAGCAGCGGCCGTATAGCTACACATCGCACTGAAGCTTTCTTT	CASSGRIATHRTEAFF
TRBV19	TRBJ2-3	-	TRBD2	TGTGCCAGTAGTACGAGTTTTAGCGGGGGTGATACGCAGTATTTT	CASSTSFSGGDTQYF
TRBV3-1/TRBV3-2	TRBJ2-3	-	TRBD2	TGTGCCAGCAGCCTTGAGGGAGGGACAGATACGCAGTATTTT	CASSLEGGTDTQYF
TRBV2	TRBJ1-1	-	-	TGTGCCAGCAGTGAAAGGACACCTGAAGCTTTCTTT	CASSERTPEAFF
TRBV6-5	TRBJ1-6	-	-	TGTGCCAGTAGACTTAATTCACCCCTCCACTTT	CASRLNSPLHF
TRBV4-2	TRBJ1-4	-	-	TGTGCCAGCAGCCAAGATCCCCTCGGTGGACAGACAGCAACTAATGAAAAACTGTTTTTT	CASSQDPLGGQTATNEKLFF
TRBV2	TRBJ1-4	-	-	TGTGCCAGCAGCTCCTCCGCGGGTGAAAAACTGTTTTTT	CASSSSAGEKLFF
TRBV2	TRBJ1-3	-	TRBD1	TGTGCCAGCAACTGGGCAGGGGACAGCTCTGGAAACACCATATATTTT	CASNWAGDSSGNTIYF
TRBV9	TRBJ1-1	-	-	TGTGCCAGCAGCGAATCCCTAACAGGGAACACTGAAGCTTTCTTT	CASSESLTGNTEAFF
TRBV6-6	TRBJ2-2	-	-	TGTGCCAGCAGGCTTAATTCGAACACCGGGGAGCTGTTTTTT	CASRLNSNTGELFF
TRBV9	TRBJ1-4	once	-	TGTGCCAGCAGCGTAGATGGGAGTGAAAAACTGTTTTTT	CASSVDGSEKLFF
TRBV2	TRBJ1-1	-	-	TGTGCCAGCAGTGAACAAAGGGCTAACACTGAAGCTTTCTTT	CASSEQRANTEAFF
TRBV7-8	TRBJ1-6	medium-sized	-	TGTGCCAGCAGCAGCTATGTGGGGGTTCGGGGCTCACCCCTCCACTTT	CASSSYVGVRGSPLHF
TRBV6-1	TRBJ1-2	-	-	TGTGCCAGCAGTGAACAGGGAGGGGCAGGTTACTATGGCTACACCTTC	CASSEQGGAGYYGYTF
TRBV6-1	TRBJ2-2	-	-	TGTGCCAGCAGTGAGTACGGGTACACCGGGGAGCTGTTTTTT	CASSEYGYTGELFF
TRBV24-1	TRBJ1-1	-	-	TGTGCCACCAGTGATTGGACAAACACTGAAGCTTTCTTT	CATSDWTNTEAFF
TRBV11-3	TRBJ2-7	-	-	TGTGCCAGCAGCTCAGACTCCGACAGCCCTTACGAGCAGTACTTC	CASSSDSDSPYEQYF
TRBV11-3	TRBJ2-1	-	-	TGTGCCAGCAGCTTAGGAGGCTCCCTTTTGAGCAATGAGCAGTTCTTC	CASSLGGSLLSNEQFF
TRBV9	TRBJ1-6	-	-	TGTGCCAGCAATTTCGGGGTGGAAAATTCACCCCTCCACTTT	CASNFGVENSPLHF
TRBV18	TRBJ2-1	few	-	TGTGCCAGCTCAACTAATCAGGGGTCCAACGCGTTCTTC	CASSTNQGSNAFF